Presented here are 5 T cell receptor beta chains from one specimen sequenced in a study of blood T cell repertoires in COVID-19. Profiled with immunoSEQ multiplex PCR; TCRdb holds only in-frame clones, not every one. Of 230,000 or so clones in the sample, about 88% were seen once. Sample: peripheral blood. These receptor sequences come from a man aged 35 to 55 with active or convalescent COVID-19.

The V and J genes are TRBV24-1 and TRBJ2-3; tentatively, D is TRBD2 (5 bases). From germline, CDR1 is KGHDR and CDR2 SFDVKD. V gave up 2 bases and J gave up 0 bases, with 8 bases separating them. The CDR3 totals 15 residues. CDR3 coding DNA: TGTGCCACCAGTGATTCGGGAACTAGCACAGATACGCAGTATTTT. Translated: CATSDSGTSTDTQYF.

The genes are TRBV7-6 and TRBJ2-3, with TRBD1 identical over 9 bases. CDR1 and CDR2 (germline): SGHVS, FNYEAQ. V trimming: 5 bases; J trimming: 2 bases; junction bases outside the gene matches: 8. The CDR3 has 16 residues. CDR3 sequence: CASSQTGGVNTDTQYF. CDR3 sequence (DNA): TGTGCCAGCAGCCAAACAGGGGGCGTCAACACAGATACGCAGTATTTT.

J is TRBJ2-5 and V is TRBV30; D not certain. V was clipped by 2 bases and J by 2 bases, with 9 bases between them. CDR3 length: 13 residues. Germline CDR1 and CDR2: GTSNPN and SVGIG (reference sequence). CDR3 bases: TGTGCCTGGAGTAGGCGGTTTCAAGAGACCCAGTACTTC. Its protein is CAWSRRFQETQYF.

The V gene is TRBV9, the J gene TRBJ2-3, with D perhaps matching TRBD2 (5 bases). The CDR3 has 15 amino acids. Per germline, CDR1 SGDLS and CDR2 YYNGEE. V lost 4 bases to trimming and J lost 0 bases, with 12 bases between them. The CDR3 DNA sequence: TGTGCCAGCAGCCCAAGAGCGGAGAGCACAGATACGCAGTATTTT. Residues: CASSPRAESTDTQYF.

The CDR3 DNA reads as TGTGCCAGCAGTCCTCAGGGTTCCGGCTATGGCTACACCTTC. Its protein product is CASSPQGSGYGYTF. The rearrangement uses TRBV27 and TRBJ1-2; a weak D match, TRBD1 (5 bases). This CDR3 region has 14 residues. The V gene lost 5 bases and the J gene lost 4 bases, with 14 bases spanning the gap. In germline, CDR1 is MNHEY, CDR2 SMNVEV (reference sequence).